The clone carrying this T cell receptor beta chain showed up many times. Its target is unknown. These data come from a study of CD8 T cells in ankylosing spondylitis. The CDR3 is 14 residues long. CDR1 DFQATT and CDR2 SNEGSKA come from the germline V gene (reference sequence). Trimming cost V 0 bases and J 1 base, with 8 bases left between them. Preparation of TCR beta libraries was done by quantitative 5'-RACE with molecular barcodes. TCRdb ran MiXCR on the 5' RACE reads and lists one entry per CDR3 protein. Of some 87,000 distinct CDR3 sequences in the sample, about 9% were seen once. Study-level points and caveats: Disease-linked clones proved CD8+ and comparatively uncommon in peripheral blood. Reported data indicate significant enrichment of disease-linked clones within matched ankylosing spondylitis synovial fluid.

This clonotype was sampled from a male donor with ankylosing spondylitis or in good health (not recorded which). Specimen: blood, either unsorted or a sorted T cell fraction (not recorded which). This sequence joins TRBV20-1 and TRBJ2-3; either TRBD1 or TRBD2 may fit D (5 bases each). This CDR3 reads CSAREGVGTDTQYF. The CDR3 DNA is TGCAGTGCTAGAGAGGGGGTCGGCACAGATACGCAGTATTTT.